The clone carrying this TCR beta chain was counted ten times or more. The antigen remains unidentified. MiXCR, run by TCRdb on the 5' RACE reads, gives a single entry per CDR3 protein. The sample has 40,000 to 55,000 distinct CDR3 sequences; approximately 3% are singletons. This sample is drawn from a study of neurological immune-mediated disorders. Study observations and caveats: According to phylogenetic grouping, one related-CDR3 cluster, a possible signature, contained the repertoires of 18 of 34 multiple sclerosis patients. For the multiple sclerosis repertoire cluster, no association with any clinical or MRI feature was found.

Germline trimming cut 7 bases from V and 6 bases from J; bases unmatched to any gene: 4. The CDR3 extends over 14 amino acids. A total of 2 million PBMCs stored at -80 degrees C provided the unsorted libraries. The rearrangement links TRBV12-3 or TRBV12-4 to TRBJ2-2; 11 positions agree with TRBD2. Input material: PBMCs. The sequence was obtained from a woman aged 45-65 years with multiple sclerosis. The CDR3 loop reads CASKLAGGSGELFF. CDR3 DNA: TGTGCCAGCAAATTAGCGGGAGGGTCCGGGGAGCTGTTTTTT.